The clone carrying this T cell receptor beta chain was observed a handful of times. With 60 Vbeta and 13 Jbeta primers, the PCR was carried out. TCRdb's copy holds only in-frame clones and misses some; the assay was immunoSEQ multiplex PCR. Here the sample spans over 100,000 clones, approximately 69% being singletons. This sample stems from a study of cytomegalovirus exposure and HLA in healthy donors. Sequencing was carried out using PBMCs. The receptor comes from a man in his forties in good health and CMV-seropositive.

DNA of the CDR3: TGTGCCAGCAGGGGAGGGGGGGCAGTCACTGAAGCTTTCTTT. It codes for CASRGGGAVTEAFF. The chain links TRBV6-5 to TRBJ1-1; D possibly corresponds to TRBD1 (6 bases). CDR3 length: 14 residues. Between the trimmed V and J ends, which lost 6 bases and 4 bases, there was a span of 15 bases. Germline V lookup: CDR1 MNHEY, CDR2 SVGAGI.